These 18 T cell receptor beta chains were sequenced from one sample in a study of shared clonotypes between healthy human individuals. The data were produced by immunoSEQ multiplex PCR, yet TCRdb's version contains in-frame clones alone and is incomplete. The sample contains around 1.6 million clones, 98% of which appear only once. Material for sequencing was naive CD4+ T cells sorted from blood. Documented subset: CD45RA+ positively selected. The receptors stem from a man aged 30 to 39 in good health.

The CDR3 loop reads CASSSWGQAQGEQFF. The CDR3 DNA sequence: TGTGCCAGCAGTTCCTGGGGACAGGCACAGGGAGAGCAGTTCTTC. This sequence joins TRBV27 and TRBJ2-1; TRBD1 agrees at 8 bases. Germline V gene data show CDR1 as MNHEY and CDR2 as SMNVEV (reference sequence). The CDR3 consists of 15 residues. The J segment lost 10 bases and the V segment lost 4 bases, leaving 12 bases of the junction unmatched.

The sample holds one count of this clone. The genes are TRBV5-1 and TRBJ1-4; the D is unclear. The CDR3 consists of 13 residues. Trimming pared 0 bases from V and 6 bases from J, leaving 6 bases between. Germline V gene data show CDR1 as SGHRS and CDR2 as YFSETQ. CDR3 protein: CASSLGLDEKLFF. The CDR3 bases are TGCGCCAGCAGCTTGGGTCTCGATGAAAAACTGTTTTTT.

The V gene is TRBV18, the J gene TRBJ1-4; D is ambiguous. Germline V CDR1 and CDR2: KGHSH, LQKENI. Trimming cost V 3 bases and J 11 bases, with 13 bases left between them. This CDR3 is 13 amino acids long. This CDR3 reads CASSPPGLAKLFF. CDR3 nucleotides: TGTGCCAGCTCACCCCCCGGACTCGCGAAACTGTTTTTT.

The CDR3 nucleotides are TGTGCCAGCAGTCCAACCCCGGGTAGGCCGGGGGGCTACGAGCAGTACTTC. It specifies CASSPTPGRPGGYEQYF. The chain combines TRBV28 with TRBJ2-7; TRBD2 aligns across 7 bases. V lost 5 bases and J lost 3; bases outside the gene matches: 16. This CDR3 is built from 17 residues. Looked up from germline, CDR1 is MDHEN and CDR2 is SYDVKM.

V gene TRBV29-1 combines with J gene TRBJ1-2; the D is unclear. Per germline, CDR1 SQVTM and CDR2 ANQGSEA. The V and J ends lost 6 bases and 4 bases respectively, with 12 bases between them. There are 12 residues in the CDR3. CDR3 sequence: CSVPHLGYGYTF. For the CDR3, the DNA is TGCAGCGTCCCCCACCTTGGCTATGGCTACACCTTC.

Concerning this clone: This clone may be a read error of a much larger clone one base away. The rearrangement joins TRBV11-2 to TRBJ2-7, with 11 bases matching TRBD1. With 6 bases clipped from V and 3 bases from J, the junction kept 4 bases outside the gene matches. Germline assignment: CDR1 SGHAT and CDR2 FQNNGV. The CDR3 extends over 14 amino acids. CDR3 sequence reads: CASSSGTGGYEQYF. The CDR3 DNA is TGTGCCAGCAGTTCCGGGACAGGGGGCTACGAGCAGTACTTC.

This sequence joins TRBV19 and TRBJ2-1; D unclear. CDR1 and CDR2 (germline): LNHDA, SQIVND (reference sequence). V was clipped by 1 base and J by 7 bases, with 8 bases between them. This CDR3 is built from 13 residues. CDR3 nucleotides: TGTGCCAGTAGTATAGTTGCCGGAAATGAGCAGTTCTTC. Translating gives CASSIVAGNEQFF. The variable domain in full, with the rest retrieved from reference TRBV19 and TRBJ2-1, is DGGITQSPKYLFRKEGQNVTLSCEQNLNHDAMYWYRQDPGQGLRLIYYSQIVNDFQKGDIAEGYSVSREKKESFPLTVTSAQKNPTAFYLCASSIVAGNEQFFGPGTRLTVL.

This clone appeared a single time. CDR3 sequence reads: CASHINRGQLGDTQYF. The CDR3 DNA is TGCGCCAGCCACATAAACAGAGGACAGCTAGGGGATACGCAGTATTTT. This chain connects TRBV10-2 to TRBJ2-3; TRBD1 might be the D (6 bases). The length of the CDR3 is 16 residues. Germline CDR1 and CDR2: WSHSY and SAAADI. V was clipped by 8 bases and J by 6 bases, with 24 bases between them.

The chain is built from TRBV18 and TRBJ2-7; D is possibly TRBD1 (6 bases). Germline CDR1 reads KGHSH; CDR2 reads LQKENI. V was shortened by 6 bases and J by 5 bases, with 23 bases between the two germline ends. The CDR3 runs to 16 residues. The CDR3 sequence is CASSLRQASARHEQYF. In DNA, the CDR3 is TGTGCCAGCTCCTTACGACAGGCGTCAGCAAGGCACGAGCAGTACTTC.

The genes are TRBV7-9 and TRBJ1-1; D remains unclear. Per the germline V gene, CDR1 is SEHNR and CDR2 is FQNEAQ (reference sequence). With 7 bases removed from V and 5 bases from J, the gap between germline ends came to 11 bases. This CDR3 comprises 12 residues. The CDR3 region is CASTMGGTEAFF. The CDR3 nucleotides read TGTGCCAGCACCATGGGTGGGACTGAAGCTTTCTTT.

The CDR3 nucleotides are TGCGCCAGCATCCCAGAAGGCGGCAGGGGGCCCCCAGGGACTAGCGGGAGGTTTTACGAGCAGTTCTTC. Amino acid sequence: CASIPEGGRGPPGTSGRFYEQFF. This sequence joins TRBV5-1 and TRBJ2-1, with 15 bases fitting TRBD2. V trimming: 6 bases; J trimming: 10 bases; junction bases outside the gene matches: 32. Germline CDR1 SGHRS, CDR2 YFSETQ. The CDR3 length is 23 residues.

The chain links TRBV5-1 to TRBJ2-7; 11 nucleotides align to TRBD1. Germline values: CDR1 SGHRS, CDR2 YFSETQ. V lost 4 bases, J lost 3 bases, and 9 bases stayed unmatched. This CDR3 spans 16 amino acids. The CDR3 loop reads CASSPGRTGGNYEQYF. CDR3 coding DNA: TGCGCCAGCAGCCCGGGACGGACAGGGGGCAACTACGAGCAGTACTTC.

V and J are TRBV13 and TRBJ2-1; 8 bases are shared with TRBD1. The V gene end was trimmed by 2 bases and the J gene end by 2 bases; junction bases not matched to a gene: 2. The CDR3 runs to 15 residues. The germline V gene encodes CDR1 PRHDT and CDR2 FYEKMQ (reference sequence). The CDR3 here is CASSLRTGTYNEQFF. CDR3 in DNA: TGTGCCAGCAGCTTAAGGACAGGGACCTACAATGAGCAGTTCTTC.

The chain joins TRBV29-1 to TRBJ2-7, with TRBD1 matching over 10 bases. The CDR3 covers 14 residues. Germline loops: CDR1 SQVTM, CDR2 ANQGSEA. V dropped 6 bases and J dropped 5; count of bases not matched to a gene: 10. The CDR3 protein is CSVGPTGGSDEQYF. CDR3 nucleotides: TGCAGCGTGGGGCCGACAGGGGGCAGCGACGAGCAGTACTTC.

The chain employs TRBV7-9 and TRBJ2-1, with a possible D match to TRBD1 (7 bases). The V and J ends lost 5 bases and 12 bases respectively, with 26 bases between them. The CDR3 loop spans 16 amino acids. Germline CDR1 and CDR2: SEHNR and FQNEAQ (reference sequence). CDR3 sequence: CASSPSRGTARGVQFF. The CDR3 DNA reads as TGTGCCAGCAGCCCCTCAAGAGGGACAGCGCGGGGTGTGCAGTTCTTC. The full variable domain, with the rest looked up from reference TRBV7-9 and TRBJ2-1, is DTGVSQNPRHKITKRGQNVTFRCDPISEHNRLYWYRQTLGQGPEFLTYFQNEAQLEKSRLLSDRFSAERPKGSFSTLEIQRTEQGDSAMYLCASSPSRGTARGVQFFGPGTRLTVL.

This sequence joins TRBV9 and TRBJ1-2; D may be TRBD1 (6 bases). The CDR3 sequence is 14 residues long. Germline values: CDR1 SGDLS, CDR2 YYNGEE. The V end lost 3 bases, the J end lost 0 bases, and 9 bases lay between the germline ends. CDR3 loop: CASSGQGTNYGYTF. The CDR3 DNA reads TGTGCCAGCAGCGGGCAGGGGACTAACTATGGCTACACCTTC.

A word on this clone: This sample includes further DNA sequences coding for the same CDR3. J is TRBJ2-6 and V is TRBV5-1; no clear D. Germline V CDR1 and CDR2: SGHRS, YFSETQ. Trimming pared 0 bases from V and 0 bases from J, leaving 7 bases between. This CDR3 comprises 16 residues. The CDR3 nucleotides read TGCGCCAGCAGCTTGGTCCAGTCCTCTGGGGCCAACGTCCTGACTTTC. Amino acids: CASSLVQSSGANVLTF.

About this clone: Within the sample, other DNA sequences also encode this same CDR3. The rearrangement links TRBV18 to TRBJ1-5; D possibly corresponds to TRBD1 (5 bases). The CDR3 covers 14 residues. V lost 1 base and J 2 bases, leaving 6 bases between the germline ends. CDR1 is KGHSH, CDR2 LQKENI, per germline. The CDR3 nucleotides read TGTGCCAGCTCACCACGGGGGGGCAATCAGCCCCAGCATTTT. Translating gives CASSPRGGNQPQHF.